This TCR beta chain was obtained from a study of CD8+ T cells in alopecia areata. Treatment: oral pan-JAK inhibitor, 5-10 mg twice daily. Germline V gene lookup returns CDR1 MNHEY and CDR2 SMNVEV (reference sequence). V was cut by 7 bases and J by 2 bases, with 14 bases left in between. This CDR3 comprises 15 residues. This clone was counted a few times. cDNA serving as the sequencing template came from extracted, reverse transcribed RNA. The assay was immunoSEQ multiplex PCR, and TCRdb's table has in-frame clones only and misses some. In the table there are under 200,000 clones, around three fifths of which are singletons.

V and J are TRBV27 and TRBJ2-2, with a tentative D call TRBD2 (7 bases). This clonotype was obtained from a human donor with alopecia areata. This specimen consisted of CD4+ T cells sorted from blood, obtained at week 24, from a patient treated with tofacitinib. CDR3 in DNA: TGTGCCAGCATGTCGGGGGGCGTTAACACCGGGGAGCTGTTTTTT. Translation gives CASMSGGVNTGELFF.